This T cell receptor (beta chain) originates from a study of regulatory T cells in long-lasting Graves disease. Looked up from germline, CDR1 is MNHEY and CDR2 is SVGEGT. CDR3 length: 15 residues. With 4 bases clipped from V and 7 bases from J, the junction kept 13 bases outside the gene matches. The time point is: persistent/refractory GD, antithyroid drugs over 5 years with positive TRAb. Extracted RNA from PBMCs served as the source of the TCR library. According to the study, TCR beta libraries were built with iRepertoire HTBI primers and CDR3-region Arm-PCR. TCRdb processed the multiplex PCR reads anew with MiXCR; each CDR3 protein has one entry. The sample includes 600,000 to 800,000 distinct CDR3 sequences, approximately 29% seen only once; the top ten take around 40%. This clonotype appeared many times.

Sequenced here: peripheral blood mononuclear cells (PBMCs), sampled when the disease was refractory, from a patient treated with antithyroid drugs. The gene calls are TRBV6-2 or TRBV6-3 and TRBJ2-7; 7 bases agree with TRBD1. The clonotype comes from a female donor with Graves disease. CDR3 sequence (DNA): TGTGCCAGCAGTTTTTATCCACAGGGGACGCGGGAGCAGTACTTC. Translation gives CASSFYPQGTREQYF.